One sample yielded the 9 T cell receptor beta chains listed below, sequenced in a study of blood T cells in healthy people across ages. Combining a sample-barcoded 5' primer with a J-beta primer mix, a second PCR ran for roughly 7 to 12 cycles. Using its own MiXCR run on the 5' RACE reads, TCRdb lists one record per CDR3 protein. Here the sample spans about 1.6 million distinct CDR3 sequences, about 31% being singletons. Sequencing used blood. These receptors all stem from a woman aged 25 to 39 in good health.

V usage is TRBV27 and J usage is TRBJ2-7; TRBD2 matches 14 bases. J gave up 0 bases and V 5 bases, and 9 bases lay outside the gene matches. In germline, CDR1 is MNHEY, CDR2 SMNVEV (reference sequence). The CDR3 length is 18 residues. As DNA, the CDR3 is TGTGCCAGCAGTCCACCGGGACTAGCGGGAGTTTTCTCCTACGAGCAGTACTTC. Translated, it gives CASSPPGLAGVFSYEQYF.

The genes are TRBV7-3 and TRBJ2-3; 7 bases map to TRBD2. This CDR3 spans 16 amino acids. Trimming cost V 2 bases and J 0 bases; bases outside gene matches: 5. Germline V gives CDR1 SGHTA, CDR2 FQGTGA. The CDR3 DNA sequence: TGTGCCAGCAGCTTAGGACCAGCGGGGAGCACAGATACGCAGTATTTT. It specifies CASSLGPAGSTDTQYF.

The chain couples TRBV24-1 to TRBJ2-5; TRBD2 matches 7 bases. The CDR3 spans 18 residues. The germline gives CDR1 KGHDR, CDR2 SFDVKD. V lost 7 bases, J lost 0 bases, and 16 bases stayed unmatched. The CDR3 region is CATRESAWGGGNQETQYF. CDR3 coding DNA: TGTGCCACCAGAGAATCCGCCTGGGGCGGGGGTAACCAAGAGACCCAGTACTTC.

This clonotype was seen repeatedly, ten times or more. V and J are TRBV2 and TRBJ2-7, with D possibly called TRBD1 or TRBD2 (5 bases each). The length of the CDR3 is 15 residues. The germline V gene has CDR1 SNHLY and CDR2 FYNNEI. The V and J ends lost 2 bases and 1 base respectively, with 12 bases between them. The CDR3 sequence is CASSESGGGSYEQYF. The CDR3 DNA reads TGTGCCAGCAGTGAAAGTGGGGGTGGGTCCTACGAGCAGTACTTC.

The CDR3 sequence: CASSPQTGYYGYTF. The CDR3 DNA reads as TGTGCCAGCAGTCCACAGACAGGGTACTATGGCTACACCTTC. The chain carries TRBV6-5 and TRBJ1-2; 7 bases map to TRBD1. The CDR3 loop spans 14 amino acids. Per the germline V gene, CDR1 is MNHEY and CDR2 is SVGAGI. The V gene end was trimmed by 5 bases and the J gene end by 3 bases; junction bases not matched to a gene: 6.

This chain connects TRBV7-9 to TRBJ2-7; D perhaps matches TRBD2 (6 bases). The germline gives CDR1 SEHNR, CDR2 FQNEAQ (reference sequence). The V gene lost 3 bases and the J gene lost 7 bases, with 19 bases spanning the gap. This CDR3 spans 15 amino acids. CDR3 in amino acids: CASSFGGITYNEQYF. For the CDR3, the DNA is TGTGCCAGCAGCTTCGGCGGGATTACCTACAATGAGCAGTACTTC.

This clonotype occurred once. The chain couples TRBV27 to TRBJ2-1; D may correspond to TRBD1 or TRBD2 (6 bases each). From germline, CDR1 is MNHEY and CDR2 SMNVEV (reference sequence). CDR3 length equals 14 residues. Trimming stripped 0 bases from V and 8 bases from J, with 11 bases between. CDR3 DNA sequence: TGTGCCAGCAGTTTATCAGGGGGGTACGATGAGCAGTTCTTC. This translates into CASSLSGGYDEQFF.

The chain couples TRBV13 to TRBJ2-3; D unclear. Germline assignment: CDR1 PRHDT and CDR2 FYEKMQ (reference sequence). V gave up 3 bases and J gave up 0 bases, with 10 bases separating them. This CDR3 is built from 15 residues. The CDR3 DNA follows: TGTGCCAGCAGCTTTAGGGCGACCAGCACAGATACGCAGTATTTT. Protein sequence: CASSFRATSTDTQYF. Combining the CDR3 with reference TRBV13 and TRBJ2-3 gives the whole variable domain AAGVIQSPRHLIKEKRETATLKCYPIPRHDTVYWYQQGPGQDPQFLISFYEKMQSDKGSIPDRFSAQQFSDYHSELNMSSLELGDSALYFCASSFRATSTDTQYFGPGTRLTVL.

The rearrangement uses TRBV4-1 and TRBJ2-7; 13 nucleotides match TRBD2. Trimming removed 2 bases from V and 3 bases from J; junction bases left unmatched: 7. This CDR3 spans 17 amino acids. Per germline, CDR1 MGHRA and CDR2 YSYEKL. The chain's CDR3 is CASSQYYGTSGIYEQYF. The CDR3 bases are TGCGCCAGCAGCCAATACTACGGGACTAGCGGGATCTACGAGCAGTACTTC.